This T cell receptor (beta chain) was obtained from a study of control samples from healthy donors and cancer patients (dated by TCRdb to the early 2020s). Receptor libraries were prepared by the immunoSEQ multiplex PCR assay. This immuneACCESS table, as held by TCRdb, lists in-frame sequences with V and J called but not all clones. Of the missing ones, under half trace to an unresolved V gene in checked studies; the others have no known cause. Present in this sample are tens of thousands of clones, about 92% of which were seen just once. Of the sample, approximately 5.5% falls within the top ten clones. As concerns this clone: Which antigen it targets is not known. Per-base quality was not reported, and no clone a single base away is much larger than it.

Inclusive of the bounding cysteine and phenylalanine, the CDR3 is 14 residues long. Of the read, only the CDR3 DNA is kept; its 42 bases are in frame from base 1. Between the V and J ends, shortened by 6 bases and 2 bases respectively, the junction contains 14 bases. Taken from the germline V gene (reference sequence), the CDR1 and CDR2 loops are MNHEY and SMNVEV. This receptor was obtained from a man in his fifties or sixties with colorectal cancer. In this chain, TRBV27 is recombined with TRBJ2-7, with the D gene too uncertain to name. Sequenced input: PBMCs. The nucleotide sequence reads as follows: TGTGCCAGCAGCCCTGAACCGGTACCCTACGAGCAGTACTTC. It encodes CASSPEPVPYEQYF.